Described below is a single T cell receptor (beta chain) sequence and its context. Antigen unknown. This sample was included in a study of Tregs in tolerant kidney transplant recipients. Regarding the study as a whole: Tregs expanded with activated donor B cells seemed most donor-specific.

Thawed PBMCs were FACS-sorted into unstimulated CD4+CD25+CD127- regulatory T cells, CD4+CD25- non-regulatory cells, CD4 and CD8 cells. TCRdb's copy holds only in-frame clones and misses some; the assay was immunoSEQ multiplex PCR. This sample yields roughly 120,000 clones, of which roughly 93% are seen a single time; less than 0.7% belongs to the top ten. Germline loops: CDR1 SNHLY, CDR2 FYNNEI. The CDR3 contains 15 residues. V lost 5 bases, J lost 5 bases, and 8 bases stayed unmatched. The chain uses TRBV2 and TRBJ1-4; 7 bases are a match to TRBD1. The sequence derives from a human donor in good health. Sequenced input: CD4+ T cells from blood. The DNA for the CDR3 is TGTGCCAGCAGTTTCCCGACAGGGCTGAATGAAAAACTGTTTTTT. Encoded protein: CASSFPTGLNEKLFF.